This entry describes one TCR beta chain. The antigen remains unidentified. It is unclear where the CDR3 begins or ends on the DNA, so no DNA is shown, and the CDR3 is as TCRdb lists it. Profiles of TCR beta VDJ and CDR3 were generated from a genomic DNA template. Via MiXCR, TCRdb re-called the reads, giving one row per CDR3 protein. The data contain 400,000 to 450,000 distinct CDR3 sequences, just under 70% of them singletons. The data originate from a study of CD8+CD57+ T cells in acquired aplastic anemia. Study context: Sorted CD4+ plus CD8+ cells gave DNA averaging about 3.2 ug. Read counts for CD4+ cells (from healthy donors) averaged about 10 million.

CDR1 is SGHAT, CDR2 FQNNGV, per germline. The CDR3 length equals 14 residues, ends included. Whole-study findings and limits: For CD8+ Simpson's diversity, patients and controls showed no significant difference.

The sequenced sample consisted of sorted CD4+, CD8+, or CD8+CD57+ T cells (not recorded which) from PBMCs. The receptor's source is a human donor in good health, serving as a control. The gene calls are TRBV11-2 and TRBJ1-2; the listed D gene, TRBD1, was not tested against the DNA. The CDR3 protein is CASSLVGQGSGNTF.